Sequencing of this TCR beta chain was carried out in a study of T cell changes during pregnancy in multiple sclerosis (dated by TCRdb to the late 2010s). Context from the whole study: Changes in the T cell repertoire over the course of pregnancy were examined in this study in women with multiple sclerosis.

With respect to this clone: Its recognized antigen is unknown. No base-level quality is on record; no much larger clone is a single base apart.

The germline V gene encodes CDR1 MNHEY and CDR2 SVGAGI. V is cut back by 6 bases and J by 9 bases, with 8 bases in the junction unmatched. The CDR3 measures 15 amino acids from cysteine to phenylalanine. Only CDR3 DNA is held: 45 bases, read in frame from base 1. Library construction relied on the immunoSEQ multiplex PCR assay. Imported from immuneACCESS, the table was reduced by TCRdb to in-frame sequences with V and J called. These copies leave out some clones; in studies compared against another copy, an unresolved V gene accounts for under half, and the cause of the remainder is not known. The sample profile shows tens of thousands of clones; roughly nine tenths of them were found once. In total, the top ten clones hold about 0.27% of the sample.

The chain joins TRBV6-5 to TRBJ1-6; TRBD1 matches 10 bases in the middle. The TCR was taken from a female donor in good health, enrolled as a control in a pregnancy study. This specimen consisted of CD4+ T cells from peripheral blood mononuclear cells, obtained in the third trimester of pregnancy. In nucleotides, the sequence is TGTGCCAGCAGCGCGGGACAGGGGACGGGTTCACCCCTCCACTTT. Translation gives CASSAGQGTGSPLHF.